What follows are 19 T cell receptor beta chains derived from one specimen sequenced in a study of cytomegalovirus exposure and HLA in healthy donors. The PCR employed 60 Vbeta primers together with 13 Jbeta primers. Libraries were prepared by immunoSEQ multiplex PCR; TCRdb keeps only in-frame clonotypes and omits some of them. The sample's table shows around 100,000 clones. The sequencing input was PBMCs. All receptors derive from a woman aged 25 to 39 in good health and CMV-seronegative.

The chain has TRBV9 and TRBJ1-1; D is unresolved. V was clipped by 4 bases and J by 4 bases, with 20 bases between them. There are 16 residues in the CDR3. Germline loops: CDR1 SGDLS, CDR2 YYNGEE. This CDR3 reads CASSHRDSPRGTEAFF. CDR3 DNA sequence: TGTGCCAGCAGCCACCGGGATTCTCCTCGGGGCACTGAAGCTTTCTTT. Supplemented by reference TRBV9 and TRBJ1-1, the full variable domain reads DSGVTQTPKHLITATGQRVTLRCSPRSGDLSVYWYQQSLDQGLQFLIQYYNGEERAKGNILERFSAQQFPDLHSELNLSSLELGDSALYFCASSHRDSPRGTEAFFGQGTRLTVV.

The chain employs TRBV29-1 and TRBJ1-1, with TRBD1 matching over 11 bases. The CDR3 totals 15 residues. Germline V gene sequence: CDR1 SQVTM, CDR2 ANQGSEA. Trimming removed 6 bases from V and 0 bases from J; junction bases left unmatched: 6. CDR3 in DNA: TGCAGCGTCCTCGGGACAGGGGGAGTGAACACTGAAGCTTTCTTT. This encodes CSVLGTGGVNTEAFF.

The chain combines TRBV4-1 with TRBJ2-1; 10 nucleotides align to TRBD1. V lost 1 base to trimming and J lost 10 bases; unmatched junction nucleotides: 10. Germline CDR1 is MGHRA and CDR2 is YSYEKL. The CDR3 is 16 residues long. DNA of the CDR3: TGCGCCAGCAGCCAAGCCTGGGGACAGGGGTACGGCGAGCAGTTCTTC. Translated: CASSQAWGQGYGEQFF.

The genes are TRBV9 and TRBJ2-2, with D uncertain. This CDR3 contains 14 residues. The germline CDR1 and CDR2 sequences are SGDLS and YYNGEE. V was clipped by 0 bases and J by 4 bases, with 7 bases between them. The DNA of the CDR3 is TGTGCCAGCAGCGTAGGCTCAGTCACCGGGGAGCTGTTTTTT. It translates to CASSVGSVTGELFF. The full variable domain, in which reference TRBV9 and TRBJ2-2 provide the parts outside the CDR3, is DSGVTQTPKHLITATGQRVTLRCSPRSGDLSVYWYQQSLDQGLQFLIQYYNGEERAKGNILERFSAQQFPDLHSELNLSSLELGDSALYFCASSVGSVTGELFFGEGSRLTVL.

This sequence joins TRBV4-2 and TRBJ2-3; TRBD2 matches at 10 bases. The CDR3 loop spans 17 amino acids. J gave up 1 base and V 1 base, and 5 bases lay outside the gene matches. CDR1 and CDR2 (germline): LGHNA, YNFKEQ. The CDR3 reads CASSQVAGGWGTDTQYF. CDR3 coding DNA: TGTGCCAGCAGCCAAGTAGCGGGGGGTTGGGGCACAGATACGCAGTATTTT.

This chain connects TRBV19 to TRBJ2-6; D ambiguous. Trimming pared 5 bases from V and 1 base from J, leaving 3 bases between. CDR3 length equals 13 residues. Germline lookup yields CDR1 LNHDA and CDR2 SQIVND (reference sequence). CDR3: CASSESGANVLTF. Written as DNA, the CDR3 is TGTGCCAGTAGTGAGTCTGGGGCCAACGTCCTGACTTTC. Full variable domain (rest looked up from reference TRBV19 and TRBJ2-6): DGGITQSPKYLFRKEGQNVTLSCEQNLNHDAMYWYRQDPGQGLRLIYYSQIVNDFQKGDIAEGYSVSREKKESFPLTVTSAQKNPTAFYLCASSESGANVLTFGAGSRLTVL.

This chain links TRBV30 with TRBJ2-3; D remains ambiguous. Germline V gene data show CDR1 as GTSNPN and CDR2 as SVGIG (reference sequence). The CDR3 spans 12 residues. With 2 bases removed from V and 1 base from J, the gap between germline ends came to 4 bases. CDR3 sequence (DNA): TGTGCCTGGAGTATCGGCACAGATACGCAGTATTTT. Amino acid sequence: CAWSIGTDTQYF.

V and J are TRBV30 and TRBJ1-1; the match to TRBD1 covers 7 bases. The CDR3 totals 14 residues. The V and J ends lost 4 bases and 1 base, in that order; junction bases with no gene match: 6. In germline, CDR1 is GTSNPN, CDR2 SVGIG (reference sequence). CDR3 in amino acids: CAWNLGQWNTEAFF. The CDR3 nucleotides are TGTGCCTGGAACTTGGGACAGTGGAACACTGAAGCTTTCTTT.

The V call is TRBV15, the J call TRBJ1-4; 8 bases fit TRBD1. Losses at the gene ends were 1 base for V and 7 bases for J; bases not matched to a gene: 5. CDR1 and CDR2 from the germline V gene are LNHNV and YYDKDF (reference sequence). The CDR3 consists of 15 residues. Written as DNA, the CDR3 is TGTGCCACCAGCAGAGCAACAGGGGGGGGTGAAAAACTGTTTTTT. Translated: CATSRATGGGEKLFF.

The J gene is TRBJ2-7, the V gene TRBV29-1; D ambiguous. This CDR3 comprises 11 residues. Trimming removed 2 bases from V and 3 bases from J, with 5 bases in between. CDR1 and CDR2 (germline): SQVTM, ANQGSEA. The CDR3 DNA follows: TGCAGCGTTGAAAGAGACTACGAGCAGTACTTC. Encoded protein: CSVERDYEQYF.

In nucleotides, the CDR3 is TGCGCCAGCAGGTTTGTAGCGGGAGGGCCCCGGGGAAATGAGCAGTTCTTC. Translation: CASRFVAGGPRGNEQFF. The chain uses TRBV5-1 and TRBJ2-1; 11 nucleotides match TRBD2. CDR3 length equals 17 residues. Germline V gives CDR1 SGHRS, CDR2 YFSETQ. J lost 7 bases, V lost 5 bases, and 14 bases had no gene match.

Turning to this clone: Other DNA sequences in this sample translate to the same CDR3. The chain is built from TRBV11-2 and TRBJ2-1, with TRBD2 as a possible D gene (6 bases). The CDR3 runs to 12 residues. In germline, CDR1 is SGHAT, CDR2 FQNNGV. V lost 3 bases and J 8 bases, leaving 8 bases between the germline ends. The CDR3 here is CASSLTGDEQFF. The CDR3 DNA sequence: TGTGCCAGCAGCTTGACGGGGGATGAGCAGTTCTTC.

The chain recombines TRBV14 with TRBJ1-1; D remains unclear. Trimming pared 0 bases from V and 2 bases from J, leaving 7 bases between. CDR3 size: 14 residues. Germline V gene data show CDR1 as SGHDN and CDR2 as FVKESK. The CDR3: CASSQELANTEAFF. The DNA of the CDR3 is TGTGCCAGCAGCCAAGAACTTGCCAACACTGAAGCTTTCTTT. Together with reference TRBV14 and TRBJ1-1, the CDR3 gives the full variable domain: EAGVTQFPSHSVIEKGQTVTLRCDPISGHDNLYWYRRVMGKEIKFLLHFVKESKQDESGMPNNRFLAERTGGTYSTLKVQPAELEDSGVYFCASSQELANTEAFFGQGTRLTVV.

The rearrangement links TRBV7-9 to TRBJ1-5, with 7 bases lining up with TRBD1. This CDR3 region has 13 residues. Germline values: CDR1 SEHNR, CDR2 FQNEAQ (reference sequence). V shed 2 bases, J shed 7 bases, and the junction held 2 bases outside the gene matches. CDR3 nucleotides: TGTGCCAGCAGCTTAACAGGGGAGCAGCCCCAGCATTTT. Protein sequence: CASSLTGEQPQHF.

The genes are TRBV18 and TRBJ1-1; TRBD1 agrees at 8 bases. V shed 2 bases and J 0 bases; nucleotides not matched to a gene: 11. CDR1 is KGHSH and CDR2 is LQKENI in the germline V gene. CDR3 length: 18 residues. CDR3 DNA sequence: TGTGCCAGCTCACCATTCCCTAGGACAGGGATCATGAACACTGAAGCTTTCTTT. It is translated as CASSPFPRTGIMNTEAFF.

The V call is TRBV5-4, the J call TRBJ1-2, with 8 bases aligning to TRBD1. V shed 2 bases and J 6 bases; nucleotides not matched to a gene: 6. This CDR3 has 14 amino acids. Germline values: CDR1 SGHNT, CDR2 YYREEE (reference sequence). The CDR3 region has the DNA TGTGCCAGCAGCTTCAGGGGGCGCGTCGATGGCTACACCTTC. Amino acid sequence: CASSFRGRVDGYTF.

This chain connects TRBV11-2 to TRBJ1-2; D is possibly TRBD1 (5 bases). Trimming shortened V by 4 bases and J by 8 bases, and 11 bases separated the two germline ends. The CDR3 sequence is 12 residues long. CDR1 SGHAT and CDR2 FQNNGV come from the germline V gene. CDR3 amino acids: CASSSGLWGYTF. The CDR3 bases are TGTGCCAGCAGCTCAGGGCTTTGGGGCTACACCTTC.

The chain is built from TRBV11-2 and TRBJ2-7, with D unclear. Trimming took 1 base from V and 3 from J, leaving 7 bases between them. CDR1 is SGHAT and CDR2 is FQNNGV in the germline V gene. The CDR3 runs 13 residues. DNA for the CDR3: TGTGCCAGCAGCTTAGCGGTTAGCTACGAGCAGTACTTC. It yields the protein CASSLAVSYEQYF.

The chain joins TRBV23-1 to TRBJ1-1; TRBD1 matches 7 bases. TRBV23-1 is given ORF status, its function remaining uncertain. Losses at the gene ends were 4 bases for V and 0 bases for J; bases not matched to a gene: 14. The CDR3 length is 18 residues. For the CDR3, the DNA is TGCGCCAGCAGTCTCCTGGGACAGCCAGATTCCATGAACACTGAAGCTTTCTTT. It yields the protein CASSLLGQPDSMNTEAFF.